This T cell receptor (beta chain) comes out of a study of metastatic and nonmetastatic thyroid tumors (dated by TCRdb to the early 2020s). Background on the whole study: Repertoires from peripheral blood and from tumor or nodule tissue samples of malignant and benign thyroid patients were compared. Here is what the overall study found, with its caveats: In both blood and tumor samples, TCR beta diversity was reported to be significantly higher in malignant tumors than in benign nodules.

None of the patients had been given any treatment before thyroid surgery. The study retrospectively analysed patient clinical samples collected from about 2012 to 2019 using T-cell receptor beta sequencing. V trim: 6 bases; J trim: 2 bases; unmatched bases: 7. The germline V gene gives CDR1 as KGHDR and CDR2 as SFDVKD. Measured from the cysteine to the phenylalanine, the CDR3 is 15 residues long. Only the CDR3 region is kept as DNA, spanning 45 bases read in frame from base 1. The table lists this clone with many counts. Its antigen is unknown. The sample holds no much larger clone one base away, and base qualities are not on file. Library preparation was by PCR. Sequencing used an Illumina HiSeq 4000. The TCR beta-chain CDR3 region of each patient was profiled by high-throughput sequencing. Turning to the authors' computational methods: Drawing on CDR3 differences between clinicopathological groups, the researchers built a classifier meant to tell apart patients with distant-metastatic papillary thyroid cancer. To measure repertoire diversity the researchers used the Shannon index, while the Morisita-Horn index served to gauge how similar the tumor and blood repertoires were. The public reads were quality trimmed at Q25 with fastp and then assembled into clones with MiXCR by TCRdb, keeping productive beta chains. The V and J calls come from TCRdb's annotation, not from the publication. In all, the sample holds 32,000 or so clones, and about 18% of those were seen once. 6.2% of the sample goes to the ten largest clones.

Recombination linked TRBV24-1 to TRBJ2-3, with 7 junctional bases fitting TRBD1. The specimen sequenced was blood. This receptor was obtained from a male donor with papillary thyroid cancer or a benign thyroid nodule (not recorded which). Some clones in this sample may be carry-over from other donors' samples. The bases are TGTGCCACCAGTCTCGGGACAGACAACACAGATACGCAGTATTTT. Its coded protein is CATSLGTDNTDTQYF.